This is a list of T cell receptor beta chains from one sample in a study of blood T cell repertoires in COVID-19. Sequencing used immunoSEQ multiplex PCR; TCRdb keeps in-frame clones, though not all of them. The data show roughly 190,000 clones, around 90% seen once. The source material was PBMCs or T cells enriched from blood (not recorded which). These receptors all stem from a woman aged 25 to 39 who had recovered from COVID-19. Each CDR3 is given with its conserved first and last residue. A D gene is named only where the DNA matches it firmly. Only some rows state a clone size, as once, few, many or a class for expanded clones.

j_gene | d_gene | abundance | v_gene | CDR3aa | CDR3nt
TRBJ2-5 | TRBD1 | . | TRBV10-3 | CAIRGTDQETQYF | TGTGCCATCAGGGGGACAGACCAAGAGACCCAGTACTTC
TRBJ2-3 | TRBD2 | . | TRBV25-1 | CASSAGLAGGTDTQYF | TGTGCCAGCAGTGCCGGACTAGCGGGAGGAACAGATACGCAGTATTTT
TRBJ1-1 | . | few | TRBV5-8 | CASSLIRGTMNTEAFF | TGTGCCAGCAGCTTGATAAGGGGTACAATGAACACTGAAGCTTTCTTT
TRBJ1-1 | TRBD1 | . | TRBV27 | CASRWGTANTEAFF | TGTGCCAGCAGATGGGGGACAGCGAACACTGAAGCTTTCTTT
TRBJ2-2 | TRBD1 | few | TRBV18 | CASSPAGTGGSWTGELFF | TGTGCCAGCTCACCCGCCGGGACAGGGGGCAGTTGGACCGGGGAGCTGTTTTTT
TRBJ1-1 | . | . | TRBV5-1 | CASSHSRSTEAFF | TGCGCCAGCAGCCATAGCCGGAGCACTGAAGCTTTCTTT
TRBJ1-1 | . | . | TRBV18 | CASSRTGLRTEAFF | TGTGCCAGCTCACGGACGGGGTTGAGGACTGAAGCTTTCTTT
TRBJ2-1 | . | . | TRBV7-2 | CASSLGVYEQFF | TGTGCCAGCAGCTTAGGTGTCTATGAGCAGTTCTTC
TRBJ2-1 | . | . | TRBV24-1 | CATSDPGDRGDEQFF | TGTGCCACCAGTGATCCAGGGGACCGAGGAGATGAGCAGTTCTTC
TRBJ1-2 | . | . | TRBV2 | CASHQAGDDDYGYTF | TGTGCCAGTCACCAGGCGGGGGATGACGACTATGGCTACACCTTC
TRBJ2-7 | . | . | TRBV19 | CASSIDSLSYEQYF | TGTGCCAGTAGTATAGATAGCCTATCCTACGAGCAGTACTTC
TRBJ1-1 | . | . | TRBV5-1 | CASIPPTGENTEAFF | TGCGCCAGCATCCCACCGACAGGAGAGAACACTGAAGCTTTCTTT
TRBJ2-5 | TRBD2 | . | TRBV11-3 | CASSFGLAGQTQYF | TGTGCCAGCAGCTTTGGACTAGCGGGGCAGACCCAGTACTTC
TRBJ2-2 | TRBD2 | . | TRBV7-3 | CASSLSPAGGGAGELFF | TGTGCCAGCAGCTTAAGTCCGGCGGGAGGAGGCGCCGGGGAGCTGTTTTTT
TRBJ2-1 | TRBD2 | . | TRBV24-1 | CATSDETSGRRGNSYNEQFF | TGTGCCACCAGTGATGAGACTAGCGGGAGAAGAGGAAACTCCTACAATGAGCAGTTCTTC
TRBJ2-3 | . | once | TRBV21-1 | CASSPPTAGGTTDTQYF | TGTGCCAGCAGCCCGCCAACCGCGGGGGGGACCACAGATACGCAGTATTTT
TRBJ1-1 | . | . | TRBV19 | CASSISVNTEAFF | TGTGCCAGTAGTATATCGGTGAACACTGAAGCTTTCTTT
TRBJ2-7 | . | . | TRBV7-9 | CASSLERLATNYEQYF | TGTGCCAGCAGCTTAGAAAGATTGGCCACCAACTACGAGCAGTACTTC
TRBJ2-5 | . | . | TRBV7-3 | CASSVQGRETQYF | TGTGCCAGCAGCGTCCAGGGGCGGGAGACCCAGTACTTC
TRBJ2-1 | TRBD2 | . | TRBV30 | CAWKGRGAGGPGEQFF | TGTGCCTGGAAAGGTCGGGGAGCGGGAGGGCCGGGCGAGCAGTTCTTC
TRBJ2-3 | . | . | TRBV19 | CASSKNRESTDTQYF | TGTGCCAGTAGTAAGAACAGGGAAAGCACAGATACGCAGTATTTT
TRBJ1-2 | TRBD1 | . | TRBV3-1/TRBV3-2 | CASSQEGQFYGYTF | TGTGCCAGCAGCCAAGAGGGACAGTTCTATGGCTACACCTTC
TRBJ1-2 | TRBD1 | . | TRBV27 | CASSFKAGGSLYGYTF | TGTGCCAGCAGTTTTAAGGCAGGGGGGTCACTCTATGGCTACACCTTC
TRBJ2-7 | . | . | TRBV6-7 | CASSSPINGDKLYEQYF | TGTGCCAGCAGTTCCCCCATAAACGGGGACAAACTCTACGAGCAGTACTTC
TRBJ1-3 | . | . | TRBV30 | CAWSVGRAGNTIYF | TGTGCCTGGAGTGTGGGCAGGGCGGGAAACACCATATATTTT
TRBJ1-2 | . | . | TRBV6-5 | CASSYRREGDGYTF | TGTGCCAGCAGTTACCGCAGGGAAGGGGATGGCTACACCTTC
TRBJ2-4 | . | . | TRBV18 | CASSPLGQIDIQYF | TGTGCCAGCTCACCGCTTGGCCAGATCGACATTCAGTACTTC
TRBJ1-5 | . | . | TRBV19 | CATNGRARNQPQHF | TGTGCCACCAATGGCAGGGCCCGAAATCAGCCCCAGCATTTT
TRBJ2-5 | TRBD1 | . | TRBV30 | CAWSTGTGDRTQYF | TGTGCCTGGTCGACCGGGACAGGGGATCGGACCCAGTACTTC
TRBJ1-4 | TRBD1 | . | TRBV13 | CASSLAPRQGGKLFF | TGTGCCAGCAGCTTAGCTCCCAGACAGGGTGGAAAACTGTTTTTT
TRBJ2-7 | . | . | TRBV3-1/TRBV3-2 | CASSSDSYEQYF | TGTGCCAGCAGCTCTGACAGCTACGAGCAGTACTTC
TRBJ1-3 | . | . | TRBV28 | CASRLTGPGNTIYF | TGTGCCAGCAGGTTAACAGGGCCTGGAAACACCATATATTTT
TRBJ2-7 | TRBD2 | . | TRBV7-6 | CASSQTSGSFYEQYF | TGTGCCAGCAGCCAAACTAGCGGGTCCTTCTACGAGCAGTACTTC
TRBJ1-5 | TRBD1 | . | TRBV19 | CASRDRGQGMDQPQHF | TGTGCCAGTAGGGACCGGGGACAGGGAATGGATCAGCCCCAGCATTTT
TRBJ1-2 | TRBD1 | . | TRBV28 | CASSDDRGHGYGYTF | TGTGCCAGCAGCGACGACAGGGGGCACGGCTATGGCTACACCTTC
TRBJ1-3 | . | . | TRBV7-2 | CASSEGLGNTIYF | TGTGCCAGCAGCGAGGGACTAGGGAACACCATATATTTT
TRBJ1-2 | TRBD1 | . | TRBV15 | CATSRVLGQGRNYGYTF | TGTGCCACCAGCAGAGTCCTAGGACAGGGTCGGAACTATGGCTACACCTTC
TRBJ1-3 | . | . | TRBV11-1 | CASSNRVSGNTIYF | TGTGCCAGCAGCAACAGGGTCTCTGGAAACACCATATATTTT
TRBJ2-7 | TRBD2 | . | TRBV5-1 | CASRTLAGGSGEQYF | TGCGCCAGCAGGACCCTAGCGGGGGGTTCTGGGGAGCAGTACTTC
TRBJ1-2 | . | . | TRBV5-1 | CASSLHSNNYGYTF | TGCGCCAGCAGCTTGCACAGCAATAACTATGGCTACACCTTC
TRBJ1-2 | . | . | TRBV5-1 | CASSLDPDRNGYTF | TGCGCCAGCAGCTTGGACCCGGACAGAAATGGCTACACCTTC
TRBJ1-5 | TRBD1 | . | TRBV6-1 | CASSEVGQGRLPQHF | TGTGCCAGCAGTGAGGTTGGACAGGGCCGATTGCCCCAGCATTTT
TRBJ1-1 | . | . | TRBV10-3 | CAISDQGGTEAFF | TGTGCCATCAGTGATCAGGGAGGCACTGAAGCTTTCTTT
TRBJ2-3 | TRBD2 | . | TRBV11-3 | CASSPGTSGTWVDTQYF | TGTGCCAGCAGCCCCGGGACTAGCGGGACCTGGGTAGATACGCAGTATTTT
TRBJ2-3 | . | . | TRBV27 | CASSFGGASTDTQYF | TGTGCCAGCAGTTTTGGGGGGGCTAGCACAGATACGCAGTATTTT
TRBJ1-1 | . | . | TRBV12-3/TRBV12-4 | CASSQGFRAFF | TGTGCCAGCAGTCAGGGGTTTCGAGCTTTCTTT
TRBJ2-7 | . | . | TRBV25-1 | CASSKGDKGEQYF | TGTGCCAGCAGTAAGGGGGATAAGGGCGAGCAGTACTTC
TRBJ1-1 | TRBD1 | once | TRBV6-5 | CASSTGTGITEAFF | TGTGCCAGCAGTACAGGGACAGGGATAACTGAAGCTTTCTTT
TRBJ1-6 | . | . | TRBV7-9 | CASSHTGSSHSPLHF | TGTGCCAGCAGCCATACAGGGAGCTCCCATTCACCCCTCCACTTT
TRBJ2-2 | TRBD2 | . | TRBV3-1/TRBV3-2 | CASSQATSGNTGELFF | TGTGCCAGCAGCCAAGCTACTAGCGGGAACACCGGGGAGCTGTTTTTT
TRBJ1-2 | . | . | TRBV4-3 | CASSLTGGFDGYTF | TGCGCCAGCAGCCTAACTGGAGGGTTCGATGGCTACACCTTC
TRBJ1-1 | . | . | TRBV10-2 | CASSESERPATEAFF | TGCGCCAGCAGTGAGTCGGAGAGGCCCGCGACTGAAGCTTTCTTT
TRBJ2-7 | . | . | TRBV11-3 | CASSLAGRHKYF | TGTGCCAGCAGCTTAGCTGGGAGACACAAGTACTTC
TRBJ2-5 | TRBD2 | . | TRBV30 | CAWTPGLAGIETQYF | TGTGCCTGGACCCCGGGACTAGCGGGAATAGAGACCCAGTACTTC
TRBJ1-3 | . | . | TRBV7-2 | CASSLAGQTGNTIYF | TGTGCCAGCAGCTTAGCCGGACAGACGGGAAACACCATATATTTT
TRBJ1-2 | . | . | TRBV5-5 | CASSREVGFYYGYTF | TGTGCCAGCAGCCGGGAGGTGGGATTCTACTATGGCTACACCTTC
TRBJ1-2 | . | . | TRBV20-1 | CSARDSYGYTF | TGCAGTGCTAGAGACAGCTATGGCTACACCTTC